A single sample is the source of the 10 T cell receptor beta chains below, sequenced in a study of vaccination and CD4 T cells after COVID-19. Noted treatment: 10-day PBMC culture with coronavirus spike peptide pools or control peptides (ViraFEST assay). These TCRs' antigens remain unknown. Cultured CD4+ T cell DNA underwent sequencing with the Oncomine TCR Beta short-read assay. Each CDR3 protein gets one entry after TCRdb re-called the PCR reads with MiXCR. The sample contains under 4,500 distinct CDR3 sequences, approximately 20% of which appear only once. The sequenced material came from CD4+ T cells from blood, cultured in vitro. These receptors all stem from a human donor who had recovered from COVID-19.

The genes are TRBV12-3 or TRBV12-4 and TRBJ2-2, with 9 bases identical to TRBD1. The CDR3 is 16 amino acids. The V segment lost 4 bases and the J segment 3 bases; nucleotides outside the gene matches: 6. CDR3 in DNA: TGTGCCAGCAGTTCCGGGACAGGGATCGACACCGGGGAGCTGTTTTTT. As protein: CASSSGTGIDTGELFF.

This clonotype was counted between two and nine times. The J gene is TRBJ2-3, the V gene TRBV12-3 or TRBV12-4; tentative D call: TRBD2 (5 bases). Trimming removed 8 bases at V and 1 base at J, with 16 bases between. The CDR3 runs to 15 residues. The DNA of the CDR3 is TGTGCCAGCCGTCCCGCTTCGAGGGGCACAGATACGCAGTATTTT. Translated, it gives CASRPASRGTDTQYF.

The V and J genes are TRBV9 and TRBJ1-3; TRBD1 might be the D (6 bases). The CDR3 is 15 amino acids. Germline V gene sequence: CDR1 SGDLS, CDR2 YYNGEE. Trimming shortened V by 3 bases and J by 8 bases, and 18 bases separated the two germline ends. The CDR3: CASSATQGTMDTIYF. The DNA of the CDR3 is TGTGCCAGCAGCGCTACACAGGGAACAATGGACACCATATATTTT.

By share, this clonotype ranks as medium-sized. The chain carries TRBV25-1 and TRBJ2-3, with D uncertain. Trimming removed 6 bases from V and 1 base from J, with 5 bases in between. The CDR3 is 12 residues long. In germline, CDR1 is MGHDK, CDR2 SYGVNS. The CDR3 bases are TGTGCCAGCAGGGCAGGCACAGATACGCAGTATTTT. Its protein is CASRAGTDTQYF.

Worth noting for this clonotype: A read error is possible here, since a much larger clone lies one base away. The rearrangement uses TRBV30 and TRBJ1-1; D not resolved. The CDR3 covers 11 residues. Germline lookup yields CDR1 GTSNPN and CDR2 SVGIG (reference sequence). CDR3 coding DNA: TGTGTCTGGAGTCAACAGAGCGAAGCTTTCTTT. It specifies CVWSQQSEAFF.

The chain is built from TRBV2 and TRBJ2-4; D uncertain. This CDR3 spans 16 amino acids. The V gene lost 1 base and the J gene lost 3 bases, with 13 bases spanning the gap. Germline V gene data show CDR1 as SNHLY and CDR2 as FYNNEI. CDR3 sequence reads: CASSEVFQVGKNIQYF. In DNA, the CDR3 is TGTGCCAGCAGTGAAGTTTTTCAGGTTGGCAAAAACATTCAGTACTTC. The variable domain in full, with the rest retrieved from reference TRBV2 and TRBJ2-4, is EPEVTQTPSHQVTQMGQEVILRCVPISNHLYFYWYRQILGQKVEFLVSFYNNEISEKSEIFDDQFSVERPDGSNFTLKIRSTKLEDSAMYFCASSEVFQVGKNIQYFGAGTRLSVL.

Here the CDR3 reads CASREFYGYTF. The CDR3 DNA sequence: TGCGCCAGCAGGGAGTTCTATGGCTACACCTTC. The chain employs TRBV5-1 and TRBJ1-2; D is ambiguous. Looked up from germline, CDR1 is SGHRS and CDR2 is YFSETQ. The CDR3 runs to 11 residues. Trimming removed 5 bases at V and 4 bases at J, with 6 bases between.

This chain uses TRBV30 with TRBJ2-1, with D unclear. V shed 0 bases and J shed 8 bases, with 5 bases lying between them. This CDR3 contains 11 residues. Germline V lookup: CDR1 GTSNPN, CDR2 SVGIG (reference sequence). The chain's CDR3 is CAWSVLDEQFF. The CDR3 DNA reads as TGTGCCTGGAGTGTATTGGATGAGCAGTTCTTC.

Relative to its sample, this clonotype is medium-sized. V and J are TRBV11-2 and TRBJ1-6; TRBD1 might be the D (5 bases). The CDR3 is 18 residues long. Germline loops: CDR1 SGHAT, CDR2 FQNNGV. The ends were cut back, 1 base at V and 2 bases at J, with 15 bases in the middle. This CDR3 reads CASSLGMGTGAYNSPLHF. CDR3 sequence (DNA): TGTGCCAGCAGCTTAGGGATGGGGACGGGCGCCTATAATTCACCCCTCCACTTT.

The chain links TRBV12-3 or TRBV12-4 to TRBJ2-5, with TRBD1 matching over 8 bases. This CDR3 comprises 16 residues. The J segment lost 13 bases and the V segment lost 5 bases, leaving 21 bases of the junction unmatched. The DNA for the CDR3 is TGTGCCAGCAGTCAACGGGGGCCAGGGGGCGGCTCCGGAAGGTACTTC. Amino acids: CASSQRGPGGGSGRYF.